What follows is one T cell receptor (beta chain) and its context. Per germline, CDR1 MNHEY and CDR2 SMNVEV (reference sequence). V lost 5 bases and J lost 7; bases outside the gene matches: 9. The CDR3 extends over 15 amino acids. These data are taken from a study of blood T cell repertoires in COVID-19. Study context: Nucleic acid was either cDNA or gDNA, and it came from T cells, B-cell-depleted T cells, or PBMCs.

Repertoires were generated with immunoSEQ multiplex PCR, while TCRdb's copy carries only in-frame clones and drops some. Of more than 130,000 clones listed, 87% are singletons. The sample comprised peripheral blood. This chain uses TRBV27 with TRBJ1-2; 11 bases are a match to TRBD1. The clonotype comes from a middle-aged woman with acute or convalescent COVID-19. For the CDR3, the DNA is TGTGCCAGCAGTCCAAAAGGACAGGGGGCTTTTGGCTACACCTTC. Amino acid sequence: CASSPKGQGAFGYTF.